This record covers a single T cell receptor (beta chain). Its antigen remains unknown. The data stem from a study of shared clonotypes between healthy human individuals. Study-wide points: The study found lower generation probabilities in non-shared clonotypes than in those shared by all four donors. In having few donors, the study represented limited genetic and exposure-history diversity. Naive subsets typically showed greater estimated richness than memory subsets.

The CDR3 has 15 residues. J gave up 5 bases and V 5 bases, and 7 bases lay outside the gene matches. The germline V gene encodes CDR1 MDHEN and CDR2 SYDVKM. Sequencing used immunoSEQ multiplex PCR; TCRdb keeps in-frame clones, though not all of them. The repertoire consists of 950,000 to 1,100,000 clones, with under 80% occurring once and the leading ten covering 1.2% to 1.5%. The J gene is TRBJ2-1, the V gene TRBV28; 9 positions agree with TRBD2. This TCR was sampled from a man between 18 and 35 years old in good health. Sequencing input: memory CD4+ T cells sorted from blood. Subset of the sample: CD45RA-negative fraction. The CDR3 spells CASSGGGAGNNEQFF. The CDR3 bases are TGTGCCAGCAGTGGCGGGGGGGCCGGAAACAATGAGCAGTTCTTC.